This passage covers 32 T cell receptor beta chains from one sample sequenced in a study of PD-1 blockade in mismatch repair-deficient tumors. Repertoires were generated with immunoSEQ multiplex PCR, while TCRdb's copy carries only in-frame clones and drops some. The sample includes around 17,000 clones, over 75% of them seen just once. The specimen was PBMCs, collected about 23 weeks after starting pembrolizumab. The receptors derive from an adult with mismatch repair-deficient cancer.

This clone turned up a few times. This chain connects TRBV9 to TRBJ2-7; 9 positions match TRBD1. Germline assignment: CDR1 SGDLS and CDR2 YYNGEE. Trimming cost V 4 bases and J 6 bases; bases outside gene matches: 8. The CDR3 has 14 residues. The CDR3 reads CASSSRDRAFEQYF. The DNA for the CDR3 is TGTGCCAGCAGCAGCCGGGACAGGGCCTTCGAGCAGTACTTC.

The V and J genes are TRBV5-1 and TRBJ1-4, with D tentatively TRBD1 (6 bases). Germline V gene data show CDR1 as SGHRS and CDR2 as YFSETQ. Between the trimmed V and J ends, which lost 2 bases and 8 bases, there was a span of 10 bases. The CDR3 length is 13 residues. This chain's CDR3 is CASSFGGYEKLFF. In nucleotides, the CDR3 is TGCGCCAGCAGCTTTGGGGGCTACGAAAAACTGTTTTTT.

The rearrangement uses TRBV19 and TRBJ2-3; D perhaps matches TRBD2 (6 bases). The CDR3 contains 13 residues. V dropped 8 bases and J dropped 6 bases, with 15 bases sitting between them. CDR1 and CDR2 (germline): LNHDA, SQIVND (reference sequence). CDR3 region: CASPDPAGDTQYF. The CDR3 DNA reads TGTGCCAGTCCTGACCCTGCGGGGGATACGCAGTATTTT.

The CDR3 sequence is CASSFGRSADTQYF. CDR3 nucleotide sequence: TGTGCCAGCAGCTTCGGGAGATCGGCAGATACGCAGTATTTT. This sequence joins TRBV7-8 and TRBJ2-3; D perhaps matches TRBD2 (6 bases). In germline, CDR1 is SGHVS, CDR2 FQNEAQ. The CDR3 has 14 amino acids. Trimming removed 3 bases from V and 4 bases from J, with 11 bases in between.

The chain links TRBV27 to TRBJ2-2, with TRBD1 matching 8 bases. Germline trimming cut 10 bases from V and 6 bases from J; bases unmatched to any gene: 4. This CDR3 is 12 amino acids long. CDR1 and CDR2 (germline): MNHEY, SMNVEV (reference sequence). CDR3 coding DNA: TGTGCCACCACAGGGGGTCCCGGGGAGCTGTTTTTT. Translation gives CATTGGPGELFF.

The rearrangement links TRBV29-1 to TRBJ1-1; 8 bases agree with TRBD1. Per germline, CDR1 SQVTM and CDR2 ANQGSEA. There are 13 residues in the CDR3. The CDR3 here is CTSPSDRDTEAFF. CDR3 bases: TGCACCTCTCCGTCGGACAGGGACACTGAAGCTTTCTTT.

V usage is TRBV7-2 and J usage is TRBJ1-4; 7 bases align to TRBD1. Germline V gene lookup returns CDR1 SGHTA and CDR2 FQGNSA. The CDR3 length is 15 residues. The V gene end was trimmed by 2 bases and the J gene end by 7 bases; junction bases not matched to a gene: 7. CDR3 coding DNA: TGTGCCAGCAGCTTAATAAACAGGGGAGGTGAAAAACTGTTTTTT. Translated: CASSLINRGGEKLFF. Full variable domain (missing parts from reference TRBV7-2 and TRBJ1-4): GAGVSQSPSNKVTEKGKDVELRCDPISGHTALYWYRQSLGQGLEFLIYFQGNSAPDKSGLPSDRFSAERTGGSVSTLTIQRTQQEDSAVYLCASSLINRGGEKLFFGSGTQLSVL.

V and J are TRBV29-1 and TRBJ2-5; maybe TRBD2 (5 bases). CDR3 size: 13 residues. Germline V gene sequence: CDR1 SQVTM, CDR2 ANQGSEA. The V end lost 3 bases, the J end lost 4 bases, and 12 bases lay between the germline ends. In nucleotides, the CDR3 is TGCAGCGTTGATCGAGGGATTCGAGAGACCCAGTACTTC. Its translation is CSVDRGIRETQYF.

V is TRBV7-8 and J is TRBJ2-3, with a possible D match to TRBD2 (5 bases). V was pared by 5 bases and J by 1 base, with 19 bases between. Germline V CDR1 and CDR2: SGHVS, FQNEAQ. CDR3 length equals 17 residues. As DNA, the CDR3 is TGTGCCAGCAGCCCGGAGGTCAGCGCCTTCGGCACAGATACGCAGTATTTT. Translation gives CASSPEVSAFGTDTQYF.

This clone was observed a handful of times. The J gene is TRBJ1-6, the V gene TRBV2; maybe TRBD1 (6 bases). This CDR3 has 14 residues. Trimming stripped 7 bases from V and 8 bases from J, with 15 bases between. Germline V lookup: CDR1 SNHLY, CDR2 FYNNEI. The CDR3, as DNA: TGTGCCAGCACTCCCTTACACAGGGATTCACCCCTCCACTTT. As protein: CASTPLHRDSPLHF.

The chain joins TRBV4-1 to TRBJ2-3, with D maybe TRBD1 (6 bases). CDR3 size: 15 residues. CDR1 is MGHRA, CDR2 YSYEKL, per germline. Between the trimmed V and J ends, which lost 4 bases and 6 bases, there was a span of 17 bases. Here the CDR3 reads CASSLTGQRGDTQYF. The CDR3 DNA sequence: TGCGCCAGCAGCCTAACGGGACAACGAGGGGATACGCAGTATTTT.

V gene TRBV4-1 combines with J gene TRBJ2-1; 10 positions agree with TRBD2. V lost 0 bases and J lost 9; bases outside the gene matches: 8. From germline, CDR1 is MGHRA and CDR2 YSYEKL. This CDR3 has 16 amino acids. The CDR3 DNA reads TGCGCCAGCAGCCAAGATACGAGCGGGAGGGCGGTTGAGCAGTTCTTC. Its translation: CASSQDTSGRAVEQFF.

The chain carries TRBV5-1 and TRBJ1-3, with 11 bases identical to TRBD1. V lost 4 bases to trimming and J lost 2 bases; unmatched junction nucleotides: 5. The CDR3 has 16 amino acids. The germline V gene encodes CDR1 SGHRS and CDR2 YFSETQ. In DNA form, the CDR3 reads TGCGCCAGCAGCACCACGGGACAGGGGGCTGGAAACACCATATATTTT. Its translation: CASSTTGQGAGNTIYF.

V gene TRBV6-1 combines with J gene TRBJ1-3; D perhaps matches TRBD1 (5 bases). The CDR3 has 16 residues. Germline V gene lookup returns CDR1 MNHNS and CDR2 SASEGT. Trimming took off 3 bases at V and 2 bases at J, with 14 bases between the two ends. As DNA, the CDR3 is TGTGCCAGCAGTGAGAACTCGGCAGGGACTGGAAACACCATATATTTT. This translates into CASSENSAGTGNTIYF.

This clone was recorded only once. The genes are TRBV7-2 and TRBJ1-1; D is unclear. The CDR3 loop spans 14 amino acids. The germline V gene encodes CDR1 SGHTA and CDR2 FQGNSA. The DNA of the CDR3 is TGTGCAACCGACTTATTCTGGAAGAACACTGAAGCTTTCTTT. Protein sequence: CATDLFWKNTEAFF.

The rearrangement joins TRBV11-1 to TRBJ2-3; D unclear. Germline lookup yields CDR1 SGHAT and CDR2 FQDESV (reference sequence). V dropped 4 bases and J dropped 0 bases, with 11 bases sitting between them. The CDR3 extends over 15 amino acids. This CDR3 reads CASSWQASSTDTQYF. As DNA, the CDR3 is TGTGCCAGCAGCTGGCAGGCTTCTAGCACAGATACGCAGTATTTT.

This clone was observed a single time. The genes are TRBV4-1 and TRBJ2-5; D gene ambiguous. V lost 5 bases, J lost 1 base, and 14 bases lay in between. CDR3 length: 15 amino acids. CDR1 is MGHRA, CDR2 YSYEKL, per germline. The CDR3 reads CASSKPTRPQETQYF. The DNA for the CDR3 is TGCGCCAGCAGCAAACCGACAAGACCCCAAGAGACCCAGTACTTC.

CDR3 sequence (DNA): TGTGCCAGCAGCTTGGTCGCCAGCGGGAGGGTCTACGAGCAGTACTTC. This codes for CASSLVASGRVYEQYF. V is TRBV5-6 and J is TRBJ2-7; 10 positions match TRBD2. The V and J ends lost 0 bases and 3 bases, in that order; junction bases with no gene match: 6. Germline CDR1 SGHDT, CDR2 YYEEEE. The CDR3 extends over 16 amino acids.

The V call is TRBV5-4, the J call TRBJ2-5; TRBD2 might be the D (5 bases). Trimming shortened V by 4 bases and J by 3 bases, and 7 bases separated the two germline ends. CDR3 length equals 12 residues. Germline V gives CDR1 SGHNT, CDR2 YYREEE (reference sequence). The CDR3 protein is CASSRTEETQYF. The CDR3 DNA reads TGTGCCAGCAGCCGGACTGAAGAGACCCAGTACTTC.

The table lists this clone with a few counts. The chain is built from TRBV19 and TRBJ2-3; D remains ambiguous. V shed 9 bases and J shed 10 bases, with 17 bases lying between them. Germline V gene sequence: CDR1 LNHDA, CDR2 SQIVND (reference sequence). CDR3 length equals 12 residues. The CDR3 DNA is TGTGCCAGCTCCGGGTCTCTCCTCTCGCAGTATTTT. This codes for CASSGSLLSQYF.

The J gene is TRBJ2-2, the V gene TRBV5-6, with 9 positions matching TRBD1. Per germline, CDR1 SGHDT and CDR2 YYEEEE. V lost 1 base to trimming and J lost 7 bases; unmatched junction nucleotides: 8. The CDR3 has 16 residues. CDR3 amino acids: CASSLLGQGVNGELFF. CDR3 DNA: TGTGCCAGCAGCTTGTTGGGACAGGGAGTGAACGGGGAGCTGTTTTTT.

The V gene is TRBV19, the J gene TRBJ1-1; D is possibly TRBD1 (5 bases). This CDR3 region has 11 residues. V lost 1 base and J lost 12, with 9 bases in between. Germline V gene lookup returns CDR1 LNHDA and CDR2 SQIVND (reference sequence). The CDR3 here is CASSIGRGTFF. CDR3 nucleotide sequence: TGTGCCAGTAGTATAGGACGGGGGACTTTCTTT.

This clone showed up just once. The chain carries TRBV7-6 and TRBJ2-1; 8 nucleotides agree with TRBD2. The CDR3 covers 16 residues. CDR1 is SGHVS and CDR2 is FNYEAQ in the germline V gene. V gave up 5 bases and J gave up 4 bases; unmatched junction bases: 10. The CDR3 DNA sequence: TGTGCCAGCAGCCTTAGCGGGGTGGGTAGTTACAATGAGCAGTTCTTC. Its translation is CASSLSGVGSYNEQFF. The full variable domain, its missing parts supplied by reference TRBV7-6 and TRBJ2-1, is GAGVSQSPRYKVTKRGQDVALRCDPISGHVSLYWYRQALGQGPEFLTYFNYEAQQDKSGLPNDRFSAERPEGSISTLTIQRTEQRDSAMYRCASSLSGVGSYNEQFFGPGTRLTVL.

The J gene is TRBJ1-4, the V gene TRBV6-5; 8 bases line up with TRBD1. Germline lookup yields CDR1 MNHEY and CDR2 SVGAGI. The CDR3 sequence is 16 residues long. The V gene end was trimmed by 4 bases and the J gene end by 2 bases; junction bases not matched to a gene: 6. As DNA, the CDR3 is TGTGCCAGCAGTTGGGACAGGAGGGGGACTAATGAAAAACTGTTTTTT. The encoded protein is CASSWDRRGTNEKLFF.

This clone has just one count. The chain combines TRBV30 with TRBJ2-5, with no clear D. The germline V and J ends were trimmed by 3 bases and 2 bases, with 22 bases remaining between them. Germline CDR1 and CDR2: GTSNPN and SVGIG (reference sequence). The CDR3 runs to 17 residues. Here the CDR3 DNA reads TGTGCCTGGAGAGAGGATATCGGCAAAATAAAACAAGAGACCCAGTACTTC. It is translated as CAWREDIGKIKQETQYF.

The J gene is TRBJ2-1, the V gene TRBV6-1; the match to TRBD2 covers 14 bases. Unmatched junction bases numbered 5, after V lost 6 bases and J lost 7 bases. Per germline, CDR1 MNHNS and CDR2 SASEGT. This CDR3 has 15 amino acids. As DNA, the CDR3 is TGTGCCAGCAGACAGGGGACTAGCGGGAGTAATGAGCAGTTCTTC. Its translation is CASRQGTSGSNEQFF.

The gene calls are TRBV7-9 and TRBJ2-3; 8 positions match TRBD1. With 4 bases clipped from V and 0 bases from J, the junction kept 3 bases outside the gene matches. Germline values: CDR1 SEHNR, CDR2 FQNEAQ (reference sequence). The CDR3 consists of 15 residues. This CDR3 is CASSSQGASTDTQYF. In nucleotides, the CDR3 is TGTGCCAGCAGCTCGCAGGGGGCTAGCACAGATACGCAGTATTTT.

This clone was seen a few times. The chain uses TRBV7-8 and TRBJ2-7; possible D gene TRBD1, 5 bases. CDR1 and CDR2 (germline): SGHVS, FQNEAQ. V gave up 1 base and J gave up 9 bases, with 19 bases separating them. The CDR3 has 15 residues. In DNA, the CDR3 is TGTGCCAGCAGCTTAGTCGGAACCTCTCAAAGGGGGCAGTACTTC. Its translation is CASSLVGTSQRGQYF.

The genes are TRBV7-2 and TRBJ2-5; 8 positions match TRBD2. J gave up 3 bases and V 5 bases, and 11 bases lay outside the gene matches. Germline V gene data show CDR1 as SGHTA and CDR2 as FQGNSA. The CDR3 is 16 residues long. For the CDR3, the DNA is TGTGCCAGCAGCGATCTAACTAGCGGATGGAAAGAGACCCAGTACTTC. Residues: CASSDLTSGWKETQYF.

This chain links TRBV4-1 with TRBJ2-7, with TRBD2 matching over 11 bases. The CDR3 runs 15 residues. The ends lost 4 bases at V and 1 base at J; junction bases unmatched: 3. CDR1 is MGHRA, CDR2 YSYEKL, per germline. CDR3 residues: CASSRRLAGSYEQYF. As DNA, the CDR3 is TGCGCCAGCAGCCGGCGACTAGCGGGATCCTACGAGCAGTACTTC.

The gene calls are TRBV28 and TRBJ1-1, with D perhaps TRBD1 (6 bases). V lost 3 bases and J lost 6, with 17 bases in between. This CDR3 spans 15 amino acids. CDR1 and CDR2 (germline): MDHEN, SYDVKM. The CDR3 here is CASSFMGAQEAEAFF. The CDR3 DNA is TGTGCCAGCAGTTTCATGGGGGCACAAGAGGCTGAAGCTTTCTTT.

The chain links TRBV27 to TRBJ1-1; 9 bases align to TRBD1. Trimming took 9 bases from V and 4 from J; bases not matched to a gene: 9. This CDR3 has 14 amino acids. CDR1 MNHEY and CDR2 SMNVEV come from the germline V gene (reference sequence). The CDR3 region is CASTKQGAPTEAFF. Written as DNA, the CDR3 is TGTGCCAGTACCAAACAGGGGGCGCCCACTGAAGCTTTCTTT.